These T cell receptor beta chains were read from a single sample in a study of blood T cell repertoires in COVID-19. Profiling relied on immunoSEQ multiplex PCR, and the TCRdb table lists in-frame clones only, not all of them. The table lists over 200,000 clones, 70% to 90% of them singletons. The specimen sequenced was peripheral blood. The receptor set was obtained from a woman aged 70 to 79 with active or convalescent COVID-19. Each CDR3 is given with its conserved first and last residue. The order of the fields is J gene, CDR3 length, V gene, CDR3 protein.

j_gene: TRBJ2-3
len: 15
v_gene: TRBV5-1
CDR3aa: CASSLQDYRTDTQYF

j_gene: TRBJ1-2
len: 13
v_gene: TRBV30
CDR3aa: CAWRIGGPYGYTF

j_gene: TRBJ1-3
len: 16
v_gene: TRBV25-1
CDR3aa: CASSAPQGITGNTIYF

j_gene: TRBJ2-4
len: 15
v_gene: TRBV7-9
CDR3aa: CASSTSFEAKNIQYF

j_gene: TRBJ2-7
len: 16
v_gene: TRBV28
CDR3aa: CASPPPLREALDEQYF

j_gene: TRBJ1-4
len: 12
v_gene: TRBV5-1
CDR3aa: CASSLGDGKLFF

j_gene: TRBJ1-1
len: 13
v_gene: TRBV3-1/TRBV3-2
CDR3aa: CASSRTGGTEAFF

j_gene: TRBJ1-4
len: 15
v_gene: TRBV3-1/TRBV3-2
CDR3aa: CASSLTQGANEKLFF

j_gene: TRBJ2-3
len: 16
v_gene: TRBV7-9
CDR3aa: CASSSPAGGGTDTQYF

j_gene: TRBJ1-4
len: 15
v_gene: TRBV18
CDR3aa: CASSPYGEKDEKLFF

j_gene: TRBJ1-1
len: 13
v_gene: TRBV7-3
CDR3aa: CASSSQGGTEAFF

j_gene: TRBJ1-4
len: 13
v_gene: TRBV29-1
CDR3aa: CSAEGGPNEKLFF

j_gene: TRBJ2-1
len: 16
v_gene: TRBV2
CDR3aa: CASSFSWAVGTNEQFF

j_gene: TRBJ2-1
len: 16
v_gene: TRBV5-1
CDR3aa: CASSLAGGRSYNEQFF

j_gene: TRBJ1-2
len: 13
v_gene: TRBV30
CDR3aa: CAWRIQGSSDYTF

j_gene: TRBJ1-2
len: 13
v_gene: TRBV19
CDR3aa: CASTLAGGEGYTF

j_gene: TRBJ2-3
len: 16
v_gene: TRBV7-2
CDR3aa: CASSLEGWEATDTQYF

j_gene: TRBJ2-7
len: 15
v_gene: TRBV7-6
CDR3aa: CASSSWGGASYEQYF

j_gene: TRBJ1-5
len: 15
v_gene: TRBV6-2/TRBV6-3
CDR3aa: CASSYWDSTSGPQHF

j_gene: TRBJ2-3
len: 11
v_gene: TRBV30
CDR3aa: CAWSVLRGQYF

j_gene: TRBJ2-5
len: 14
v_gene: TRBV19
CDR3aa: CASSMEADQETQYF

j_gene: TRBJ2-7
len: 14
v_gene: TRBV23-1
CDR3aa: CASSNWDRAYEQYF

j_gene: TRBJ1-1
len: 16
v_gene: TRBV5-1
CDR3aa: CASSLGNTGRDTEAFF

j_gene: TRBJ2-1
len: 19
v_gene: TRBV30
CDR3aa: CAWIPSLGSGRRAYNEQFF

j_gene: TRBJ1-3
len: 12
v_gene: TRBV30
CDR3aa: CAWSRGRDTIYF

j_gene: TRBJ2-1
len: 14
v_gene: TRBV7-2
CDR3aa: CASSPQLAYNEQFF

j_gene: TRBJ2-1
len: 15
v_gene: TRBV15
CDR3aa: CATSRPRGEGNEQFF

j_gene: TRBJ1-2
len: 14
v_gene: TRBV5-1
CDR3aa: CASSPTGEWDGYTF

j_gene: TRBJ2-5
len: 13
v_gene: TRBV3-1/TRBV3-2
CDR3aa: CASRELVQETQYF

j_gene: TRBJ2-5
len: 15
v_gene: TRBV4-2
CDR3aa: CASSQELALVETQYF

j_gene: TRBJ2-5
len: 15
v_gene: TRBV30
CDR3aa: CAWSTPDRLQATQYF

j_gene: TRBJ2-1
len: 21
v_gene: TRBV28
CDR3aa: CASKGDRVVTASGRLYNEQFF

j_gene: TRBJ1-5
len: 14
v_gene: TRBV28
CDR3aa: CASRAGDSNQPQHF

j_gene: TRBJ1-5
len: 16
v_gene: TRBV19
CDR3aa: CASSPGTAYSNQPQHF

j_gene: TRBJ2-7
len: 13
v_gene: TRBV7-2
CDR3aa: CASSLGGRGEQYF

j_gene: TRBJ2-5
len: 14
v_gene: TRBV5-1
CDR3aa: CASSLTGFGETQYF

j_gene: TRBJ2-3
len: 16
v_gene: TRBV5-1
CDR3aa: CASSLGLAASTDTQYF

j_gene: TRBJ1-2
len: 13
v_gene: TRBV3-1/TRBV3-2
CDR3aa: CASSQLDPYGYTF

j_gene: TRBJ2-5
len: 14
v_gene: TRBV6-5
CDR3aa: CASSPPGQEETQYF

j_gene: TRBJ2-5
len: 14
v_gene: TRBV6-4
CDR3aa: CASSEQGGGETQYF

j_gene: TRBJ1-2
len: 12
v_gene: TRBV7-9
CDR3aa: CASSLETGGYTF

j_gene: TRBJ2-3
len: 16
v_gene: TRBV5-1
CDR3aa: CASSTQGLAPADTQYF

j_gene: TRBJ2-7
len: 15
v_gene: TRBV30
CDR3aa: CAWSVWDRPGNEQYF

j_gene: TRBJ2-2
len: 17
v_gene: TRBV12-1
CDR3aa: CASSSVGLAGNTGELFF

j_gene: TRBJ2-2
len: 18
v_gene: TRBV5-1
CDR3aa: CASSFLAGGPSFTGELFF

j_gene: TRBJ2-1
len: 16
v_gene: TRBV7-3
CDR3aa: CASSSHAGGLYNEQFF

j_gene: TRBJ1-1
len: 16
v_gene: TRBV7-9
CDR3aa: CASSTHGGTGLTEAFF

j_gene: TRBJ2-5
len: 16
v_gene: TRBV7-2
CDR3aa: CASSFQGAQAQETQYF

j_gene: TRBJ2-7
len: 15
v_gene: TRBV5-1
CDR3aa: CASSLAPGDPYEQYF

j_gene: TRBJ1-5
len: 14
v_gene: TRBV6-5
CDR3aa: CASMWTGSNQPQHF

j_gene: TRBJ2-1
len: 15
v_gene: TRBV5-1
CDR3aa: CASSLVGQGYNEQFF

j_gene: TRBJ2-7
len: 15
v_gene: TRBV24-1
CDR3aa: CATSSGTGGFDEQYF

j_gene: TRBJ2-2
len: 18
v_gene: TRBV5-1
CDR3aa: CASSLLVNGQGGTGELFF

j_gene: TRBJ2-2
len: 15
v_gene: TRBV30
CDR3aa: CAWSVLGGRFGELFF